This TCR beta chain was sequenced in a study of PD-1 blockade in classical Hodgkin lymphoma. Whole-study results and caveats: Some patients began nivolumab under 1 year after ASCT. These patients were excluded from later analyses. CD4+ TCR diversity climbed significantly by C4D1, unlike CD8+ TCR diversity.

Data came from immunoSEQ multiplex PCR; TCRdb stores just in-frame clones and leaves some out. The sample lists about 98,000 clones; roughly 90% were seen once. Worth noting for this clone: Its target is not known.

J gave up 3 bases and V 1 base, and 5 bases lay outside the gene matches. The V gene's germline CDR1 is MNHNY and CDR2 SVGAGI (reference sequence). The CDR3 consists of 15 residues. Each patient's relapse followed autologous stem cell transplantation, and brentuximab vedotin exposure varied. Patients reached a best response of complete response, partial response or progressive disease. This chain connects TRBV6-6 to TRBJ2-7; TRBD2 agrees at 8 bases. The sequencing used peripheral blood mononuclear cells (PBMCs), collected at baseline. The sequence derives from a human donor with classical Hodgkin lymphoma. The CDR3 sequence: CASSYLSGSSYEQYF. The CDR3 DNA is TGTGCCAGCAGTTACTTAAGCGGGAGCAGCTACGAGCAGTACTTC.